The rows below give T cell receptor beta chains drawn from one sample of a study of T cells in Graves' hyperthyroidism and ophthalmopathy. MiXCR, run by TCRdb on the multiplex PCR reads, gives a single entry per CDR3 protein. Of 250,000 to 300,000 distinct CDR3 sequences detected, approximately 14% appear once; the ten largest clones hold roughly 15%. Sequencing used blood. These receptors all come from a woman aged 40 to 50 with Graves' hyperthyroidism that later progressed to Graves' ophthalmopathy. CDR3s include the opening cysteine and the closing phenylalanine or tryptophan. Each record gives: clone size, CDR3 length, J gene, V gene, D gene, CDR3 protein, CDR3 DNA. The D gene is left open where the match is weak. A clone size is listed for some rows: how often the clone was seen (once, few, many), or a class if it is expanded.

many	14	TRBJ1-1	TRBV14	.	CASSQVRGGAVAFF	TGTGCCAGCAGCCAAGTTAGGGGGGGCGCGGTCGCTTTCTTT
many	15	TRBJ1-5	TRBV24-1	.	CATSDSGIGNQPQHF	TGTGCCACCAGTGATTCCGGGATTGGTAATCAGCCCCAGCATTTT
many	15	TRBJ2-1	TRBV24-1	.	CATSGLGGSYNEQFF	TGTGCCACCAGTGGGCTCGGGGGCTCCTACAATGAGCAGTTCTTC
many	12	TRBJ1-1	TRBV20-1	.	CSARVGGTEAFF	TGCAGTGCTAGGGTAGGAGGAACTGAAGCTTTCTTT
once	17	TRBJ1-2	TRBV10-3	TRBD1	CAISDPYTGGFSYGYTF	TGTGCCATCAGTGATCCTTATACAGGGGGATTTAGCTATGGCTACACCTTC
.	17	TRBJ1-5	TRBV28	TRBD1	CASGWTGGRKDNQPQHF	TGTGCCAGCGGATGGACAGGGGGCAGAAAAGACAATCAGCCCCAGCATTTT
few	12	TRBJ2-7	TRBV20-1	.	CSARDWAYEQYF	TGCAGTGCAAGGGATTGGGCCTACGAGCAGTACTTC
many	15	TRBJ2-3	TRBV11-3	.	CASSFGQISTDTQYF	TGTGCCAGCAGCTTCGGACAGATTAGCACAGATACGCAGTATTTT
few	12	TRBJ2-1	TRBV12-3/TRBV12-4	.	CASSKDGVGQFF	TGTGCCAGCAGCAAGGACGGGGTTGGGCAGTTCTTC
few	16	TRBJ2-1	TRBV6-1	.	CASTLAGASSYNEQFF	TGTGCCAGCACCCTGGCGGGGGCTAGCTCCTACAATGAGCAGTTCTTC
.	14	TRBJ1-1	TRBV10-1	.	CASTTLRPNTEAFF	TGCGCCAGCACCACACTAAGACCGAACACTGAAGCTTTCTTT
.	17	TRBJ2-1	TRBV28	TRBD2	CASSLPIAGGGGNEQFF	TGTGCCAGCAGTTTGCCTATAGCGGGAGGAGGGGGCAATGAGCAGTTCTTC
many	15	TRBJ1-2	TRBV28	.	CASRLTGSNAYGYTF	TGTGCCAGCAGGTTAACAGGGTCCAACGCCTATGGCTACACCTTC
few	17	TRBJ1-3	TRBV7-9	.	CASSPDSRASSGNTIYF	TGTGCCAGCAGCCCTGACTCGCGAGCGAGTTCTGGAAACACCATATATTTT
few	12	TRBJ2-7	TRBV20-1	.	CNARDLPLEQYF	TGCAATGCTAGAGATCTCCCGCTCGAGCAGTACTTC
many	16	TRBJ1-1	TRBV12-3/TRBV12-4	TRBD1	CASSLGPSGGNTEAFF	TGTGCCAGCAGTTTAGGACCCTCAGGGGGCAACACTGAAGCTTTCTTT
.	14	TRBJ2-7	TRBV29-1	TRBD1	CSARWGQDPYEQYF	TGCAGCGCCCGCTGGGGACAGGACCCCTACGAGCAGTACTTC